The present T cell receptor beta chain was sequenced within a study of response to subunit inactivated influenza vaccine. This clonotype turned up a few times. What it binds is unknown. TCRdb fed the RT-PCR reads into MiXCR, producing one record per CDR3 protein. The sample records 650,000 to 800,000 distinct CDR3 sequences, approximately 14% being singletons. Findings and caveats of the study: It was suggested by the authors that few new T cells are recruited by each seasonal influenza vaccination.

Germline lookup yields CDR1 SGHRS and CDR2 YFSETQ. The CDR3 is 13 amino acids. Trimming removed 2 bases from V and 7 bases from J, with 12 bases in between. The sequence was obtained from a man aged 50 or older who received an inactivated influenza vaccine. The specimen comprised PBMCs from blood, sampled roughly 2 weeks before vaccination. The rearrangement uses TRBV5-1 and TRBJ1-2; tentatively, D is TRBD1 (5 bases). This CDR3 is CASSFQGAGGYTF. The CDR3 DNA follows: TGCGCCAGCAGCTTTCAAGGGGCAGGTGGCTACACCTTC.